These T cell receptor beta chains were read from a single sample in a study of identical twins. TCRdb processed the 5' RACE reads anew with MiXCR; each CDR3 protein has one entry. The profile covers just under 650,000 distinct CDR3 sequences, with roughly 7.2% appearing a single time and 1.6% taken by the ten largest. The data were also submitted as part of a second study, on yellow fever vaccine responses in identical twins.

The sequencing sample was made of PBMCs. Receptor source: a woman younger than 35 in good health. Each CDR3 is given without its conserved first and last residue. Rows give clone size only sometimes, using once, few, many, or a class for an expanded clone.

V gene,J gene,clone size,CDR3 protein
TRBV12-3/TRBV12-4,TRBJ2-7,many,ASSLGYEQY
TRBV9,TRBJ1-5,many,ASSGPHSNQPQH
TRBV5-1,TRBJ1-2,NA,ASSLAHFENYGYT
TRBV5-1,TRBJ2-3,NA,ASSLVAGAADTQY
TRBV7-8,TRBJ2-7,many,ASRFLGEQY
TRBV12-3/TRBV12-4,TRBJ2-3,many,ASRLTSGTDTQY
TRBV10-3,TRBJ2-7,few,AISDSGQPTAEQY
TRBV29-1,TRBJ1-2,many,SVETGGSYGYT
TRBV29-1,TRBJ2-1,few,SVEGAKESRSSYNEQF
TRBV29-1,TRBJ2-3,few,SVAFGGSADTQY
TRBV10-2,TRBJ2-1,NA,ASCVRGSYNEQF
TRBV5-1,TRBJ2-1,few,ASSPLASSGVGGQF
TRBV5-6,TRBJ2-2,NA,ASGTGEVPGKLF
TRBV2,TRBJ2-2,many,ASRLASANTGELF
TRBV10-3,TRBJ1-1,few,AISDSGARNTEAF
TRBV20-1,TRBJ2-3,few,SAREATDTQY
TRBV6-1,TRBJ1-2,NA,ASSPDRGIT
TRBV7-8,TRBJ1-1,NA,ASSPRQGSGEAF
TRBV2,TRBJ2-7,few,ASSPQAYYEQY
TRBV3-1,TRBJ2-5,many,ASSQVGGRQETQY
TRBV3-1,TRBJ1-1,few,ASSPLTGSTEAF
TRBV7-9,TRBJ2-6,NA,ASSLPASANVLT
TRBV4-1,TRBJ2-1,few,ASSQVGTSGRMHNEQF
TRBV12-3/TRBV12-4,TRBJ2-7,many,ASSSDLLLYEQY
TRBV20-1,TRBJ1-2,NA,SARTPGDYGYT
TRBV9,TRBJ2-1,many,ASSPSQGVYNEQF
TRBV5-1,TRBJ1-4,few,ASSTTGANEKLF
TRBV29-1,TRBJ2-1,many,SVGLALNNEQF
TRBV28,TRBJ2-3,NA,ASSSLGVAASTDTQY
TRBV18,TRBJ2-6,many,ASSRPTSGANVLT
TRBV28,TRBJ2-4,few,ASSFVSGRDSKNIQY
TRBV5-1,TRBJ2-3,many,ASSLEGGVTDTQY
TRBV2,TRBJ1-2,NA,ASPRARDLDYTNYGYT
TRBV7-7,TRBJ2-5,NA,ASSHQGIQETQY
TRBV5-1,TRBJ1-1,few,ASSAGHRNTEAF
TRBV25-1,TRBJ1-1,many,ASSKTGGGVQGGTEAF
TRBV5-5,TRBJ2-1,NA,ASSLRAWVDEQF
TRBV12-3/TRBV12-4,TRBJ2-1,few,ASSSPVAGGYNEQF
TRBV9,TRBJ1-1,many,ASSLSTGQNTEAF
TRBV4-2,TRBJ1-2,many,ASSQDLGGENYGYT
TRBV7-9,TRBJ2-5,few,ASSSGTSGPGAQY